This record looks at one T cell receptor beta chain sequence and its context. This entry is derived from a study of CD8+CD57+ T cells in acquired aplastic anemia. The wider study: When averaged, DNA from sorted CD4+ and CD8+ cells came to around 3 ug.

Trimming stripped 5 bases from V and 1 base from J, with 7 bases between. Germline V lookup: CDR1 KGHDR, CDR2 SFDVKD. The CDR3 has 13 amino acids. Genomic DNA provided the template from which TCR beta VDJ and CDR3 profiles were obtained. MiXCR was run by TCRdb on the reads, yielding one entry per CDR3 protein. The sample records about 190,000 distinct CDR3 sequences, under 55% being singletons. Patients who underwent sequencing had shown CD8+CD57+ cell expansion by flow cytometry. Diagnosis of severe acquired aplastic anemia applied to all patients. This sequence originates from a human donor with aplastic anemia. This sequence joins TRBV24-1 and TRBJ2-5; no firm D call. Specimen: sorted CD4+, CD8+, or CD8+CD57+ T cells (not recorded which) from PBMCs. This CDR3 is CATSGAVQETQYF. The DNA for the CDR3 is TGTGCCACCAGTGGGGCAGTCCAAGAGACCCAGTACTTC.